This TCR beta chain was retrieved from a study of cytomegalovirus exposure and HLA in healthy donors. Germline V lookup: CDR1 SNHLY, CDR2 FYNNEI. V was clipped by 4 bases and J by 0 bases; unmatched bases: 2. This CDR3 has 15 residues. Notes on this clone: As yet, its antigen is unknown.

The PCR had 60 Vbeta and 13 Jbeta primers. TCRdb keeps only in-frame clones here, not all; method: immunoSEQ multiplex PCR. Its clone listing holds 53,000 or so clones. Overall study findings and caveats: TCR beta V- and J-gene trimming, according to a later analysis, was linked to a missense DCLRE1C variant. Most observed TCR sequences were rare, whereas some public TCRs were detected in many donors. Links to common viral pathogens appeared, in a later analysis, for several of the most significant clusters.

Sequenced: PBMCs. The sequence was collected from a male donor in good health and CMV-seropositive. The gene calls are TRBV2 and TRBJ2-5, with 10 bases aligning to TRBD2. CDR3 sequence reads: CASSGLAGNQETQYF. CDR3 DNA: TGTGCCAGCAGTGGACTAGCGGGCAACCAAGAGACCCAGTACTTC.